This T cell receptor (beta chain) was captured in a study of blood T cell repertoires in COVID-19 (dated by TCRdb to 2018 to 2021). For the study in its entirety: The collaborator samples originated in the United States, Italy and Spain and spanned the acute and convalescent phases of COVID-19. The sample metadata nearly always contained a de-identified subject ID, COVID-19 status, age in years and sex. Samples were obtained from the ongoing ImmuneRACE study (first 160 participants) and from 1,254 subjects provided by 6 global collaborators. The prospective study material was composed of cDNA or gDNA derived from T cells, B-cell-depleted T cells, or PBMCs. Where available, HLA class I and class II types were taken from metadata supplied by the sample provider and were not determined by assay-based typing. The repertoires were made available in a free public database intended to serve as a resource for research on the immune response to SARS-CoV-2. Deeply sampled blood TCRbeta repertoires from subjects exposed to, actively infected with, or recovered from COVID-19 were included in the dataset. Overall results and qualifications from the work: Clinical and demographic metadata were provided uncurated, with the amount varying by source and participant.

Measured from the cysteine to the phenylalanine, the CDR3 is 16 residues long. Solely the CDR3 DNA is kept, with 48 bases framed from the first base. Relative to germline, V is missing 0 bases and J is missing 6 bases, with 7 bases of the junction outside any gene match. Sequences LGHDT (CDR1) and YNNKEL (CDR2) are obtained from the germline V gene (reference sequence). The immunoSEQ Assay, a bias-controlled multiplex PCR, was used to amplify TCRbeta CDR3 regions from genomic DNA. Per the original workflow: Nucleated cell counts per sample were estimated from amplification of reference gene primers within the assay. To quantify the absolute abundance of each unique TCRbeta CDR3 rearrangement, sequence reads were collapsed and filtered. For each sample, productive Simpson clonality was calculated by taking the square root of Simpson's diversity index across productive rearrangements. TCRdb limited this immuneACCESS table to in-frame rearrangements with V and J called. A share of clones is missing; checked studies link under half to unresolved V genes, and the rest is unexplained. V, J and clone size reflect that table, while D and trimming were determined from the DNA. Present in this sample are some 120,000 clones, roughly four fifths of which were seen just once. The ten biggest clones cover over 10% of the sample.

The collaborating institutions used their own protocols to collect whole blood in K2EDTA tubes. For TCRbeta analysis, collaborators shipped samples in one of three forms: frozen whole blood, isolated PBMCs, or DNA extracted from either of those sample types. In regard to this clone: No antigen is known for it. There are no base qualities to consult, and no much larger clone falls within one base.

The sample comprised peripheral blood. The sequence came from a human donor in a cohort sampled during active COVID-19. The sequence links TRBV3-1 (or the pseudogene TRBV3-2) to TRBJ2-1; 8 middle bases align to TRBD1. The CDR3 protein sequence reads: CASSQDRTGLGNEQFF. The DNA sequence is as follows: TGTGCCAGCAGCCAAGATCGGACAGGGCTGGGCAATGAGCAGTTCTTC.